The next 22 T cell receptor beta chains were all read from a single sample in a study of breast tumors, draining lymph nodes, adjacent tissues. Axillary draining lymph nodes of breast cancer patients supplied the node samples. TCRdb reanalysed the multiplex PCR reads using MiXCR and keeps one entry per CDR3 protein. The sample holds fewer than 200,000 distinct CDR3 sequences, roughly a third seen once. The sequencing sample was made of axillary lymph node tissue. These receptors were obtained from a female donor with breast cancer. Some clones in this sample may be carry-over from other donors' samples.

This clonotype was seen ten or more times. The V and J genes are TRBV9 and TRBJ2-2; D might be TRBD1 or TRBD2, each matching 5 bases. Germline V gene sequence: CDR1 SGDLS, CDR2 YYNGEE. Deletions cut 4 bases from V and 7 bases from J, with 11 bases between. This CDR3 has 13 residues. CDR3 nucleotides: TGTGCCAGCAGCCCCTGGGACGGCGGGGAGCTGTTTTTT. It codes for CASSPWDGGELFF.

This clonotype was counted ten times or more. This chain uses TRBV18 with TRBJ1-6; D might be TRBD1 (5 bases). Germline V gene lookup returns CDR1 KGHSH and CDR2 LQKENI. There are 15 residues in the CDR3. Trimming stripped 5 bases from V and 7 bases from J, with 15 bases between. This chain's CDR3 is CASSSSRQRNSPLHF. The DNA of the CDR3 is TGTGCCAGCTCATCTAGTCGACAGAGGAATTCACCCCTCCACTTT.

This clonotype was detected ten times or more. This chain uses TRBV19 with TRBJ2-7; 13 nucleotides line up with TRBD2. Unmatched junction bases numbered 4, after V lost 9 bases and J lost 2 bases. The CDR3 loop spans 14 amino acids. CDR1 and CDR2 from the germline V gene are LNHDA and SQIVND (reference sequence). The CDR3 region is CASSTSGGPYEQYF. For the CDR3, the DNA is TGTGCCAGCTCGACTAGCGGGGGGCCCTACGAGCAGTACTTC.

The table lists this clonotype with many counts. The chain joins TRBV20-1 to TRBJ2-5; 10 bases map to TRBD2. The CDR3 runs to 14 residues. Germline CDR1 and CDR2: DFQATT and SNEGSKA (reference sequence). Losses at the gene ends were 3 bases for V and 4 bases for J; bases not matched to a gene: 5. The CDR3 DNA reads TGCAGTGCTAGGTATAGCGGGGGGTCAGAGACCCAGTACTTC. The encoded protein is CSARYSGGSETQYF.

V gene TRBV6-1 combines with J gene TRBJ2-1, with 7 bases identical to TRBD1. This CDR3 has 14 amino acids. Germline V gene lookup returns CDR1 MNHNS and CDR2 SASEGT. V was pared by 5 bases and J by 1 base, with 2 bases of the junction left unmatched. The CDR3 DNA sequence: TGTGCCAGCAGTAACAGGGGTTCCTACAATGAGCAGTTCTTC. Translated, it gives CASSNRGSYNEQFF.

Many counts were recorded for this clonotype. This rearrangement joins TRBV7-6 to TRBJ1-2, with 8 bases that match TRBD1. Germline CDR1 SGHVS, CDR2 FNYEAQ. This CDR3 has 15 residues. V was pared by 2 bases and J by 4 bases, with 6 bases of the junction left unmatched. The CDR3 DNA is TGTGCCAGCAGCTTAATTTCACAGGGGGGCTATGGCTACACCTTC. It specifies CASSLISQGGYGYTF.

Comments on this clonotype: The junction departs from germline at one end; a sequencing error may be responsible. V and J are TRBV20-1 and TRBJ1-6; the match to TRBD1 covers 8 bases. This CDR3 is built from 14 residues. Germline values: CDR1 DFQATT, CDR2 SNEGSKA (reference sequence). CDR3 protein: CSAKETGASSPLHF. In nucleotides, the CDR3 is TGCAGTGCGAAAGAGACAGGGGCTAGTTCACCTCTCCACTTT.

This clonotype was counted between two and nine times. This chain links TRBV15 with TRBJ1-4, with D perhaps matching TRBD1 (5 bases). Looked up from germline, CDR1 is LNHNV and CDR2 is YYDKDF (reference sequence). CDR3 length: 15 residues. Between the trimmed V and J ends, which lost 0 bases and 8 bases, there was a span of 13 bases. CDR3 nucleotides: TGTGCCACCAGCAGAGATGGGGGGGGGTGGGAAAAACTGTTTTTT. Protein sequence: CATSRDGGGWEKLFF. Looking up the rest from reference TRBV15 and TRBJ1-4 gives the full variable domain: DAMVIQNPRYQVTQFGKPVTLSCSQTLNHNVMYWYQQKSSQAPKLLFHYYDKDFNNEADTPDNFQSRRPNTSFCFLDIRSPGLGDTAMYLCATSRDGGGWEKLFFGSGTQLSVL.

Ten or more counts support this clonotype. The chain recombines TRBV6-5 with TRBJ1-4, with no clear D. Germline CDR1 is MNHEY and CDR2 is SVGAGI. The CDR3 runs to 14 residues. Trimming removed 6 bases at V and 0 bases at J, with 8 bases between. CDR3 DNA: TGTGCCAGCAGGATGATCGCAACTAATGAAAAACTGTTTTTT. Translation: CASRMIATNEKLFF.

This clonotype was observed at least ten times. The rearrangement uses TRBV12-3 or TRBV12-4 and TRBJ2-7; no reliable D call. This CDR3 is 15 amino acids long. V shed 3 bases and J shed 3 bases, with 15 bases lying between them. Here the CDR3 reads CASSLVFDRDYEQYF. CDR3 coding DNA: TGTGCCAGCAGTTTGGTTTTTGATCGTGACTACGAGCAGTACTTC.

Turning to this clonotype: This sequence may be a read error, since a much larger clone differs from it by one base. The chain couples TRBV7-9 to TRBJ1-2; 8 bases agree with TRBD1. The CDR3 has 15 residues. Germline V CDR1 and CDR2: SEHNR, FQNEAQ (reference sequence). DNA of the CDR3: TGTGCCAGCAGCTTAGGCGGGACAGGATCCTATGGCTACCCCTTC. Protein product: CASSLGGTGSYGYPF. Complete variable domain (other parts from reference TRBV7-9 and TRBJ1-2): DTGVSQNPRHKITKRGQNVTFRCDPISEHNRLYWYRQTLGQGPEFLTYFQNEAQLEKSRLLSDRFSAERPKGSFSTLEIQRTEQGDSAMYLCASSLGGTGSYGYPFGSGTRLTVV.

This clonotype was seen repeatedly, ten times or more. The chain combines TRBV7-9 with TRBJ1-2; the D is unclear. Germline CDR1 SEHNR, CDR2 FQNEAQ (reference sequence). Trimming removed 1 base from V and 5 bases from J, with 11 bases in between. This CDR3 is 14 amino acids long. The CDR3 nucleotides read TGTGCCAGCAGCTTAGGCTCGGCGGCGTATGGCTACACCTTC. This sequence encodes CASSLGSAAYGYTF.

This clonotype was found many times. V usage is TRBV11-2 and J usage is TRBJ2-3; 14 positions match TRBD2. Germline-derived CDR1 and CDR2 are SGHAT and FQNNGV. CDR3 size: 18 residues. V lost 5 bases and J lost 0; bases outside the gene matches: 7. DNA for the CDR3: TGTGCCAGCAGCCCAGTGGGACTAGCGGGGGATAGCACAGATACGCAGTATTTT. Translation: CASSPVGLAGDSTDTQYF.

This clonotype showed up many times. The chain couples TRBV5-6 to TRBJ2-1; 9 nucleotides align to TRBD1. Germline CDR1 is SGHDT and CDR2 is YYEEEE. The CDR3 has 14 residues. V was clipped by 1 base and J by 8 bases; unmatched bases: 4. The CDR3 protein is CASSLRDRVYEQFF. The CDR3 nucleotides read TGTGCCAGCAGCTTGCGGGACAGGGTTTATGAGCAGTTCTTC.

In this sample, this clonotype turned up many times. The chain employs TRBV20-1 and TRBJ2-3, with 8 bases identical to TRBD2. Germline trimming cut 5 bases from V and 0 bases from J; bases unmatched to any gene: 7. Germline lookup yields CDR1 DFQATT and CDR2 SNEGSKA (reference sequence). CDR3 length equals 15 residues. This CDR3 is CSAGRLASSTDTQYF. CDR3 in DNA: TGCAGTGCTGGAAGACTAGCGTCTAGCACAGATACGCAGTATTTT.

CDR3 bases: TGCGCCAGCAGCCCGCTCATTTCACCCGGGACAGGGGAAGAGACCCAGTACTTC. It codes for CASSPLISPGTGEETQYF. The rearrangement links TRBV4-1 to TRBJ2-5; 10 bases are a match to TRBD1. Trimming cost V 4 bases and J 3 bases; bases outside gene matches: 14. The CDR3 extends over 18 amino acids. The germline V gene encodes CDR1 MGHRA and CDR2 YSYEKL.

The gene calls are TRBV10-1 and TRBJ2-6; D ambiguous. The CDR3 is made up of 13 amino acids. V dropped 9 bases and J dropped 4 bases, with 10 bases sitting between them. From germline, CDR1 is WNHNN and CDR2 SYGVQD (reference sequence). CDR3 residues: CARGTTGANVLTF. The CDR3 DNA follows: TGCGCCAGGGGCACGACAGGGGCCAACGTCCTGACTTTC.

In its sample, this clonotype was seen a few times. The genes are TRBV13 and TRBJ1-1; maybe TRBD1 (5 bases). The V end was cut by 3 bases, the J end by 5 bases, with 13 bases between. The CDR3 sequence is 14 residues long. Germline-derived CDR1 and CDR2 are PRHDT and FYEKMQ (reference sequence). CDR3 DNA sequence: TGTGCCAGCAGCTTTGGGGGTACGTTGACTGAAGCTTTCTTT. This sequence encodes CASSFGGTLTEAFF.

The rearrangement joins TRBV19 to TRBJ2-2, with D possibly matching TRBD1 (6 bases). Germline V CDR1 and CDR2: LNHDA, SQIVND (reference sequence). This CDR3 has 13 residues. Trimming removed 6 bases from V and 7 bases from J, with 12 bases in between. Here the CDR3 reads CASSPGEGGELFF. In nucleotides, the CDR3 is TGTGCCAGTAGCCCAGGGGAAGGCGGGGAGCTGTTTTTT.

This clonotype was found many times. CDR3 bases: TGTGCCAGCAGCTTGGGTTATTTCCCGGGAGGAAACACCATATATTTT. Translating it yields CASSLGYFPGGNTIYF. The rearrangement joins TRBV5-8 to TRBJ1-3; D not resolved. CDR1 is SGHTS, CDR2 YDEGEE, per germline. This CDR3 is 16 amino acids long. With 0 bases removed from V and 4 bases from J, the gap between germline ends came to 14 bases.

This clonotype was found a few times. The chain carries TRBV27 and TRBJ2-6, with D possibly matching TRBD1 (6 bases). Germline V CDR1 and CDR2: MNHEY, SMNVEV (reference sequence). Trimming stripped 2 bases from V and 4 bases from J, with 12 bases between. The CDR3 runs to 16 residues. As DNA, the CDR3 is TGTGCCAGCAGTTTAAACAGGGTAGCCGGGGCCAACGTCCTGACTTTC. This encodes CASSLNRVAGANVLTF. The whole variable domain, filled in from reference TRBV27 and TRBJ2-6, reads EAQVTQNPRYLITVTGKKLTVTCSQNMNHEYMSWYRQDPGLGLRQIYYSMNVEVTDKGDVPEGYKVSRKEKRNFPLILESPSPNQTSLYFCASSLNRVAGANVLTFGAGSRLTVL.

This clonotype was detected many times. V is TRBV6-5 and J is TRBJ2-6; the match to TRBD1 covers 7 bases. The germline V gene encodes CDR1 MNHEY and CDR2 SVGAGI. The CDR3 contains 15 residues. V lost 3 bases to trimming and J lost 2 bases; unmatched junction nucleotides: 1. The CDR3 DNA follows: TGTGCCAGCAGTTATGACAGGGCTGGGGCCAACGTCCTGACTTTC. Translating gives CASSYDRAGANVLTF.